A single sample gave rise to the 13 T cell receptor beta chains below, sequenced in a study of T cells in Graves' hyperthyroidism and ophthalmopathy. Regions amplified from RNA transcripts were the TCR beta CDR3 regions. TCR CDR3 underwent first-round RT-PCR with the HTBI primer set. One entry per CDR3 protein results from TCRdb running MiXCR on the multiplex PCR reads. Here the sample spans 700,000 to 850,000 distinct CDR3 sequences, roughly a third being singletons. The sequenced material came from blood. These receptor sequences come from a woman in her 40s with Graves' hyperthyroidism.

A remark on this clonotype: One end of the junction is discordant with germline, which a read error may explain. The rearrangement uses TRBV7-9 and TRBJ1-1; D is uncertain. The CDR3 runs to 17 residues. CDR1 SEHNR and CDR2 FQNEAQ come from the germline V gene (reference sequence). This CDR3 reads CVSSLNSLSWGDTEAFF. CDR3 sequence (DNA): TGTGTCAGCAGCTTAAACTCCTTGTCCTGGGGAGACACTGAAGCTTTCTTT.

This sequence joins TRBV9 and TRBJ2-5; TRBD1 aligns across 10 bases. Germline V gives CDR1 SGDLS, CDR2 YYNGEE. The CDR3 runs to 14 residues. V was clipped by 6 bases and J by 5 bases; unmatched bases: 7. DNA of the CDR3: TGTGCCAGCAACGACAGGGGGCGGGCGGAGACCCAGTACTTC. This gives the protein CASNDRGRAETQYF.

The chain couples TRBV9 to TRBJ2-2; the D is unclear. The CDR3 has 13 residues. V was cut by 1 base and J by 6 bases, with 7 bases left in between. Germline V gives CDR1 SGDLS, CDR2 YYNGEE. CDR3 sequence (DNA): TGTGCCAGCAGCGTATTGGCTTCCGGGGAGCTGTTTTTT. It yields the protein CASSVLASGELFF. Full variable domain (remainder filled in from reference TRBV9 and TRBJ2-2): DSGVTQTPKHLITATGQRVTLRCSPRSGDLSVYWYQQSLDQGLQFLIQYYNGEERAKGNILERFSAQQFPDLHSELNLSSLELGDSALYFCASSVLASGELFFGEGSRLTVL.

The chain carries TRBV5-6 and TRBJ2-2; 8 nucleotides agree with TRBD1. This CDR3 has 15 amino acids. In germline, CDR1 is SGHDT, CDR2 YYEEEE. The V gene end was trimmed by 1 base and the J gene end by 4 bases; junction bases not matched to a gene: 3. The CDR3 reads CASSLLTGATGELFF. The CDR3 DNA is TGTGCCAGCAGCTTGTTGACAGGGGCCACCGGGGAGCTGTTTTTT.

This clonotype was recorded many times. The chain carries TRBV5-1 and TRBJ1-4; D gene ambiguous. Trimming removed 5 bases from V and 0 bases from J, with 14 bases in between. The V gene's germline CDR1 is SGHRS and CDR2 YFSETQ. CDR3 length: 16 residues. As DNA, the CDR3 is TGCGCCAGCAGTTACACGGCATCATCAACTAATGAAAAACTGTTTTTT. This translates into CASSYTASSTNEKLFF.

This clonotype has at least ten counts. The V gene is TRBV5-4, the J gene TRBJ2-5; D not resolved. Germline V gene data show CDR1 as SGHNT and CDR2 as YYREEE (reference sequence). V dropped 0 bases and J dropped 7 bases, with 4 bases sitting between them. This CDR3 comprises 11 residues. CDR3 sequence (DNA): TGTGCCAGCAGCTTGGAGGGGACCCAGTACTTC. Protein product: CASSLEGTQYF.

The chain carries TRBV15 and TRBJ1-5; tentative D call: TRBD1 (6 bases). Germline CDR1 LNHNV, CDR2 YYDKDF (reference sequence). The V end was cut by 1 base, the J end by 4 bases, with 11 bases between. CDR3 length: 15 residues. CDR3 sequence: CATSRVAGENQPQHF. CDR3 nucleotides: TGTGCCACCAGCAGAGTCGCAGGGGAGAATCAGCCCCAGCATTTT.

The gene calls are TRBV5-1 and TRBJ2-7, with a tentative D call TRBD2 (5 bases). The CDR3 runs 14 residues. The germline V gene has CDR1 SGHRS and CDR2 YFSETQ. Between the trimmed V and J ends, which lost 0 bases and 7 bases, there was a span of 14 bases. The CDR3 nucleotides read TGCGCCAGCAGCTTGGGAGGGAACTACAATGAGCAGTACTTC. Translating gives CASSLGGNYNEQYF.

This clonotype was detected ten times or more. The rearrangement uses TRBV19 and TRBJ2-7, with 11 bases that match TRBD1. Per the germline V gene, CDR1 is LNHDA and CDR2 is SQIVND (reference sequence). The CDR3 runs 14 residues. The J segment lost 5 bases and the V segment lost 5 bases, leaving 5 bases of the junction unmatched. The DNA of the CDR3 is TGTGCCAGTAGTGCGGACAGGGGGCGGAACGAGCAGTACTTC. Translation gives CASSADRGRNEQYF.

J is TRBJ1-6 and V is TRBV9; the D is unclear. Per germline, CDR1 SGDLS and CDR2 YYNGEE. This CDR3 region has 16 residues. The V end was cut by 0 bases, the J end by 0 bases, with 7 bases between. In DNA form, the CDR3 reads TGTGCCAGCAGCGTAGAAGGGAGCTCCTATAATTCACCCCTCCACTTT. Residues: CASSVEGSSYNSPLHF. The variable domain in full, with the rest retrieved from reference TRBV9 and TRBJ1-6, is DSGVTQTPKHLITATGQRVTLRCSPRSGDLSVYWYQQSLDQGLQFLIQYYNGEERAKGNILERFSAQQFPDLHSELNLSSLELGDSALYFCASSVEGSSYNSPLHFGNGTRLTVT.

Ten or more counts support this clonotype. The chain recombines TRBV19 with TRBJ2-7; possibly TRBD1 for D (6 bases). V was pared by 8 bases and J by 6 bases, with 14 bases between. The germline V gene encodes CDR1 LNHDA and CDR2 SQIVND (reference sequence). This CDR3 spans 12 amino acids. CDR3 sequence (DNA): TGTGCCAGTCGAACCCAAGGGGGCGAGCAGTACTTC. It encodes CASRTQGGEQYF.

This clonotype was observed at least ten times. A read error may be the cause here, since a much bigger clone is one base away. The rearrangement joins TRBV2 to TRBJ1-2; D is perhaps TRBD1 (5 bases). This CDR3 spans 14 amino acids. Germline V gene lookup returns CDR1 SNHLY and CDR2 FYNNEI. V dropped 8 bases and J dropped 0 bases, with 13 bases sitting between them. CDR3 sequence (DNA): TGTGCCAGCGGGTGGCAGGGAGCTAACTATGGCTACACCTTC. It yields the protein CASGWQGANYGYTF.

This clonotype appeared once. The CDR3 nucleotides are TGTGCCAGCAGCCCAGGCGACCCGGGACAGGGCGGCGAAAAACTGTTTTTT. It is translated as CASSPGDPGQGGEKLFF. This sequence joins TRBV7-2 and TRBJ1-4; 9 bases agree with TRBD1. The CDR3 is 17 residues long. The V segment lost 5 bases and the J segment 8 bases; nucleotides outside the gene matches: 15. Germline assignment: CDR1 SGHTA and CDR2 FQGNSA. The variable domain in full, completed from reference TRBV7-2 and TRBJ1-4, reads GAGVSQSPSNKVTEKGKDVELRCDPISGHTALYWYRQSLGQGLEFLIYFQGNSAPDKSGLPSDRFSAERTGGSVSTLTIQRTQQEDSAVYLCASSPGDPGQGGEKLFFGSGTQLSVL.